The 20 T cell receptor beta chains below come from one sample, sequenced in a study of spatial heterogeneity in lung cancer. TCRdb recomputed calls from the 5' RACE reads with MiXCR, one row per CDR3 protein. The sample gives tens of thousands of distinct CDR3 sequences, roughly 15% of which show up once; 7.2% is in the top ten. Time point: sample taken at primary tumor resection. Sequencing was performed on whole RNA extracted from tumor and nontumor lung tissue, or from frozen PBMC, and the material was left unsorted. The sample here was PBMCs, taken at surgery. The receptor source for this set is a male donor with early-stage non-small cell lung cancer.

The gene calls are TRBV10-3 and TRBJ1-5; D uncertain. Trimming removed 6 bases at V and 3 bases at J, with 12 bases between. This CDR3 comprises 14 residues. Germline assignment: CDR1 ENHRY and CDR2 SYGVKD. The CDR3 is CAIRGVGNNQPQHF. CDR3 in DNA: TGTGCCATCAGGGGAGTAGGGAACAATCAGCCCCAGCATTTT.

The table lists this clonotype with a few counts. CDR3 coding DNA: TGCGCCAGCAGCTTGGGCCGGTTCAATGAGCAGTTCTTC. Protein: CASSLGRFNEQFF. The V call is TRBV5-1, the J call TRBJ2-1; D is undetermined. Germline loops: CDR1 SGHRS, CDR2 YFSETQ. Trimming took off 0 bases at V and 6 bases at J, with 7 bases between the two ends. The CDR3 extends over 13 amino acids.

This clonotype was seen more than once but under ten times. V and J are TRBV9 and TRBJ1-1, with 10 nucleotides matching TRBD1. The J segment lost 2 bases and the V segment lost 4 bases, leaving 5 bases of the junction unmatched. From germline, CDR1 is SGDLS and CDR2 YYNGEE. This CDR3 has 15 residues. In DNA, the CDR3 is TGTGCCAGCAGCCCACGACAGGGGGCAAACACTGAAGCTTTCTTT. As protein: CASSPRQGANTEAFF. The variable domain in full, with the rest retrieved from reference TRBV9 and TRBJ1-1, is DSGVTQTPKHLITATGQRVTLRCSPRSGDLSVYWYQQSLDQGLQFLIQYYNGEERAKGNILERFSAQQFPDLHSELNLSSLELGDSALYFCASSPRQGANTEAFFGQGTRLTVV.

This chain connects TRBV7-2 to TRBJ1-2; no clear D gene. CDR3 size: 13 residues. V was cut by 2 bases and J by 8 bases, with 12 bases left in between. The V gene's germline CDR1 is SGHTA and CDR2 FQGNSA. The CDR3 bases are TGTGCCAGCAGCTTACTTGCGGAGCACGGCTACACCTTC. Translating it yields CASSLLAEHGYTF.

This clonotype turned up a few times. The chain links TRBV30 to TRBJ1-1; no firm D call. Between the trimmed V and J ends, which lost 8 bases and 8 bases, there was a span of 18 bases. Germline CDR1 is GTSNPN and CDR2 is SVGIG (reference sequence). The CDR3 has 12 residues. The CDR3 coding sequence is TGTGCCGGGTCTTTCGGTCCATCCGAAGCTTTCTTT. It codes for CAGSFGPSEAFF.

V and J are TRBV18 and TRBJ1-4; D is perhaps TRBD1 (5 bases). The CDR3 has 18 residues. Trimming stripped 5 bases from V and 6 bases from J, with 25 bases between. Germline V lookup: CDR1 KGHSH, CDR2 LQKENI. The CDR3 is CASSIIPGPKTGYEKLFF. CDR3 sequence (DNA): TGTGCCAGCTCAATCATCCCGGGACCTAAGACGGGATATGAAAAACTGTTTTTT. The full variable domain, its missing parts supplied by reference TRBV18 and TRBJ1-4, is NAGVMQNPRHLVRRRGQEARLRCSPMKGHSHVYWYRQLPEEGLKFMVYLQKENIIDESGMPKERFSAEFPKEGPSILRIQQVVRGDSAAYFCASSIIPGPKTGYEKLFFGSGTQLSVL.

The chain carries TRBV11-3 and TRBJ2-1; 7 positions agree with TRBD2. Per germline, CDR1 SGHNT and CDR2 YENEEA. The V segment lost 5 bases and the J segment 3 bases; nucleotides outside the gene matches: 10. The CDR3 is made up of 16 amino acids. CDR3 residues: CASSRGSSSYYNEQFF. Here the CDR3 DNA reads TGTGCCAGCAGCCGCGGGAGTTCCTCTTACTACAATGAGCAGTTCTTC.

This clonotype turned up a few times. The chain employs TRBV19 and TRBJ1-5, with a weak D call TRBD1 (6 bases). V dropped 6 bases and J dropped 5 bases, with 20 bases sitting between them. Germline CDR1 and CDR2: LNHDA and SQIVND (reference sequence). This CDR3 comprises 16 residues. The CDR3 loop reads CASSARQGLGDQPQHF. The CDR3 DNA is TGTGCCAGTAGCGCTCGTCAGGGGCTGGGGGATCAGCCCCAGCATTTT.

There are a few counts of this clonotype. CDR3 protein: CASSLVPQGAGNTIYF. CDR3 in DNA: TGTGCCAGCAGCTTAGTTCCCCAGGGCGCTGGAAACACCATATATTTT. V and J are TRBV7-8 and TRBJ1-3; weak D call: TRBD1 (5 bases). The CDR3 is 16 residues long. The germline gives CDR1 SGHVS, CDR2 FQNEAQ. Trimming took 1 base from V and 2 from J, leaving 12 bases between them.

The chain links TRBV30 to TRBJ1-1, with unresolved D. The CDR3 covers 13 residues. Per the germline V gene, CDR1 is GTSNPN and CDR2 is SVGIG (reference sequence). Trimming took off 0 bases at V and 3 bases at J, with 8 bases between the two ends. The CDR3 sequence is CAWSVLGYTEAFF. CDR3 bases: TGTGCCTGGAGTGTACTTGGCTACACTGAAGCTTTCTTT.

This clonotype was recorded many times. The chain joins TRBV6-5 to TRBJ1-4; D is undetermined. Germline V CDR1 and CDR2: MNHEY, SVGAGI. The CDR3 has 14 residues. Trimming removed 5 bases from V and 0 bases from J, with 7 bases in between. The CDR3 spells CASSRGATNEKLFF. CDR3 nucleotide sequence: TGTGCCAGCAGTAGAGGAGCAACTAATGAAAAACTGTTTTTT.

V and J are TRBV7-2 and TRBJ2-7, with D perhaps matching TRBD1 (5 bases). CDR1 and CDR2 from the germline V gene are SGHTA and FQGNSA. Trimming left V 2 bases short and J 1 base short, with 12 bases between. The CDR3 has 15 residues. The CDR3 nucleotides read TGTGCCAGCAGCTTATCGCGGCAGGGATCCTACGAGCAGTACTTC. Protein product: CASSLSRQGSYEQYF.

The table lists this clonotype with a few counts. The V gene is TRBV24-1, the J gene TRBJ2-2; D remains ambiguous. This CDR3 spans 15 amino acids. Germline-derived CDR1 and CDR2 are KGHDR and SFDVKD. V was trimmed by 0 bases and J by 2 bases, leaving 6 bases between them. CDR3 sequence reads: CATSDLRVNTGELFF. The CDR3 bases are TGTGCCACCAGTGATTTGCGGGTTAACACCGGGGAGCTGTTTTTT.

This clonotype was seen more than once but under ten times. This chain uses TRBV2 with TRBJ1-2, with TRBD1 identical over 10 bases. There are 15 residues in the CDR3. Germline CDR1 SNHLY, CDR2 FYNNEI. The junction had 6 bases not matched to a gene; V was cut back by 4 bases and J by 4 bases. The chain's CDR3 is CASSGGQGRTYGYTF. The CDR3 nucleotides are TGTGCCAGCAGTGGGGGACAGGGGAGAACCTATGGCTACACCTTC.

This clonotype was counted ten times or more. In DNA, the CDR3 is TGCAGTGCTAGAGATCGTGTGGGAGGGTACGAGCAGTACTTC. It specifies CSARDRVGGYEQYF. The rearrangement links TRBV20-1 to TRBJ2-7; 7 nucleotides line up with TRBD2. Germline V gene data show CDR1 as DFQATT and CDR2 as SNEGSKA (reference sequence). This CDR3 has 14 residues. Losses at the gene ends were 0 bases for V and 4 bases for J; bases not matched to a gene: 6.

This clonotype was seen a few times. The CDR3 spells CASSPSRGGSGETQYF. The CDR3 DNA follows: TGCGCCAGCAGCCCGAGCCGAGGGGGGTCCGGGGAGACCCAGTACTTC. The chain links TRBV5-1 to TRBJ2-5, with D possibly called TRBD1 or TRBD2 (6 bases each). This CDR3 is built from 16 residues. Germline V gene sequence: CDR1 SGHRS, CDR2 YFSETQ. Between the trimmed V and J ends, which lost 4 bases and 5 bases, there was a span of 21 bases.

In its sample, this clonotype was seen many times. The chain carries TRBV28 and TRBJ2-2; no clear D gene. Looked up from germline, CDR1 is MDHEN and CDR2 is SYDVKM. The CDR3 is made up of 11 amino acids. V was shortened by 2 bases and J by 5 bases, with 0 bases between the two germline ends. The CDR3 nucleotides read TGTGCCAGCAGTTTAACCGGGGAGCTGTTTTTT. Residues: CASSLTGELFF.

This clonotype was seen at least ten times. The genes are TRBV28 and TRBJ2-2; TRBD1 agrees at 7 bases. The V gene's germline CDR1 is MDHEN and CDR2 SYDVKM. The CDR3 is 15 amino acids. The V segment lost 7 bases and the J segment 0 bases; nucleotides outside the gene matches: 5. The CDR3 region has the DNA TGTGCCAGCAAACGACAGGGAACGAACACCGGGGAGCTGTTTTTT. Protein sequence: CASKRQGTNTGELFF. Using reference TRBV28 and TRBJ2-2 for the parts outside the CDR3, the full variable domain is DVKVTQSSRYLVKRTGEKVFLECVQDMDHENMFWYRQDPGLGLRLIYFSYDVKMKEKGDIPEGYSVSREKKERFSLILESASTNQTSMYLCASKRQGTNTGELFFGEGSRLTVL.

This clonotype is labeled as medium-sized (0.01 to 0.1%). The chain links TRBV4-1 to TRBJ2-1, with D uncertain. The V end was cut by 1 base, the J end by 1 base, with 11 bases between. The CDR3 totals 16 residues. The germline V gene has CDR1 MGHRA and CDR2 YSYEKL. CDR3 loop: CASSQGAQASYNEQFF. The DNA of the CDR3 is TGCGCCAGCAGCCAAGGAGCCCAGGCGTCCTACAATGAGCAGTTCTTC.

This clonotype has a handful of counts. The chain joins TRBV2 to TRBJ1-5; D is perhaps TRBD1 (6 bases). V lost 7 bases and J 0 bases, leaving 19 bases between the germline ends. This CDR3 has 17 amino acids. Germline CDR1 SNHLY, CDR2 FYNNEI. Here the CDR3 reads CASKPRRGVGSNQPQHF. The CDR3 coding sequence is TGTGCCAGCAAACCTAGGAGGGGGGTAGGTAGCAATCAGCCCCAGCATTTT.